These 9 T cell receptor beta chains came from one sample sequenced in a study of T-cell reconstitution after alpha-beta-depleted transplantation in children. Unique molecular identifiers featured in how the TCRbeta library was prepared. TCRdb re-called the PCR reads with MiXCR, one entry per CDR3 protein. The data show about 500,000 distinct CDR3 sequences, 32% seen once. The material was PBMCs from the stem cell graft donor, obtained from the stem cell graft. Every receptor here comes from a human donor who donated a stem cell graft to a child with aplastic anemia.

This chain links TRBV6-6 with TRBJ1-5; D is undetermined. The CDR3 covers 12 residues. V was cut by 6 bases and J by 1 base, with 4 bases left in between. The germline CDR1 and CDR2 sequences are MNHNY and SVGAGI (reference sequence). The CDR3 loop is CASRLSNQPQHF. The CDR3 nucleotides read TGTGCCAGCAGGCTAAGCAATCAGCCCCAGCATTTT.

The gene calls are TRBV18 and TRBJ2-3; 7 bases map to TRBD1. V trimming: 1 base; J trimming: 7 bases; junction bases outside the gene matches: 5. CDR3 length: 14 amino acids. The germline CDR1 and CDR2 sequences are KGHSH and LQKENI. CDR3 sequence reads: CASSPRQGSHTQYF. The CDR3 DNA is TGTGCCAGCTCACCACGACAGGGCTCACATACGCAGTATTTT. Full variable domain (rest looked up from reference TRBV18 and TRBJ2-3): NAGVMQNPRHLVRRRGQEARLRCSPMKGHSHVYWYRQLPEEGLKFMVYLQKENIIDESGMPKERFSAEFPKEGPSILRIQQVVRGDSAAYFCASSPRQGSHTQYFGPGTRLTVL.

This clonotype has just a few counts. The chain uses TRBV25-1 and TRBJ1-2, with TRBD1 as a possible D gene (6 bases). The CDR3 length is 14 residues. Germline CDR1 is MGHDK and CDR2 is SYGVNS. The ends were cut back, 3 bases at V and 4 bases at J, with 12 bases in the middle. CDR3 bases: TGTGCCAGCAGTGACCCCGGGACAATCTATGGCTACACCTTC. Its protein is CASSDPGTIYGYTF.

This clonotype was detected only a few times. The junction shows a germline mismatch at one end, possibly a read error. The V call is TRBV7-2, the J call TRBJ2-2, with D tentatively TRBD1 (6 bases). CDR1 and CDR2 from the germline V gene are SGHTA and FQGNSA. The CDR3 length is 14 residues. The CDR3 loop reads CASSPDHGRGGLFF. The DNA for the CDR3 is TGTGCCAGCAGCCCCGACCACGGCCGAGGGGGGCTGTTTTTT. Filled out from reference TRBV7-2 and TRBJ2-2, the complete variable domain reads GAGVSQSPSNKVTEKGKDVELRCDPISGHTALYWYRQSLGQGLEFLIYFQGNSAPDKSGLPSDRFSAERTGGSVSTLTIQRTQQEDSAVYLCASSPDHGRGGLFFGEGSRLTVL.

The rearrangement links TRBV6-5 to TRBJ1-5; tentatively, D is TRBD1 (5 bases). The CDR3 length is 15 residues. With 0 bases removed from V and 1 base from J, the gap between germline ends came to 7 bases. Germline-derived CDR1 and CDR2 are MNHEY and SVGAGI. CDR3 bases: TGTGCCAGCAGTTACTCGAAGGGGAGCAATCAGCCCCAGCATTTT. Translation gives CASSYSKGSNQPQHF.

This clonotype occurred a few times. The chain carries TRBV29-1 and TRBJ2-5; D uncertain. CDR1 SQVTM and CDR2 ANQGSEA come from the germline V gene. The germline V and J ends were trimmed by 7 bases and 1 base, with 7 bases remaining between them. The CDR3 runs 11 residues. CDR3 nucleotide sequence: TGCAGCGCCGGACCCCAAGAGACCCAGTACTTC. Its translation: CSAGPQETQYF.

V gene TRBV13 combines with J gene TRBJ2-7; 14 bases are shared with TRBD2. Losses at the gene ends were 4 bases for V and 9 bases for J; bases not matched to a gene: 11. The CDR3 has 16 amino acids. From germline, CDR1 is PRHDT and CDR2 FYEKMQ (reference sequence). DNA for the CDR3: TGTGCCAGCAGCTCCACCGGGACTAGCGGGAGCAGGTGGCAGTACTTC. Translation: CASSSTGTSGSRWQYF.

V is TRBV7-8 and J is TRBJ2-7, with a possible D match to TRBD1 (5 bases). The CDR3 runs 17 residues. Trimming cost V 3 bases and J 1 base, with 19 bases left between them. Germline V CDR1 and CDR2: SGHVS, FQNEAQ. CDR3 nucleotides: TGTGCCAGCAGCTTCCTGGACATCCTCTCGACGTCCTACGAGCAGTACTTC. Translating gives CASSFLDILSTSYEQYF.

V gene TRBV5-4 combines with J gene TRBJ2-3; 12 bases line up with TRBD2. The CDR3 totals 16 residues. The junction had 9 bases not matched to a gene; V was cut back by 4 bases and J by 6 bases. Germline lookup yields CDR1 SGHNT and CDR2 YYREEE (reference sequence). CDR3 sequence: CASSKTSGSGLDTQYF. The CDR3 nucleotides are TGTGCCAGCAGCAAGACTAGCGGGAGCGGTTTGGATACGCAGTATTTT. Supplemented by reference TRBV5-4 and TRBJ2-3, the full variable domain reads ETGVTQSPTHLIKTRGQQVTLRCSSQSGHNTVSWYQQALGQGPQFIFQYYREEENGRGNFPPRFSGLQFPNYSSELNVNALELDDSALYLCASSKTSGSGLDTQYFGPGTRLTVL.